The rows below give T cell receptor beta chains drawn from one sample of a study of blood T cell repertoires in COVID-19. Profiling relied on immunoSEQ multiplex PCR, and the TCRdb table lists in-frame clones only, not all of them. The sample carries fewer than 40,000 clones, roughly 75% recorded once. The sample comprised peripheral blood. The source is a man older than 75 with active or convalescent COVID-19. CDR3s include the opening cysteine and the closing phenylalanine or tryptophan. Size is stated for part of the rows, as once, few or many counts, or as a class when the clone is expanded.

>-|TRBJ2-7|TRBV10-3
CAISEPGQGDRYF
>-|TRBJ2-7|TRBV6-6
CASSQDRDSLYEQYF
>-|TRBJ1-3|TRBV9
CASSVASRAGNTIYF
>-|TRBJ2-3|TRBV29-1
CSVRTSGSSTDTQYF
>-|TRBJ2-1|TRBV19
CASEEGGRASYNEQFF
>-|TRBJ2-4|TRBV28
CASSWGTGVDIQYF
>-|TRBJ2-2|TRBV4-3
CASSHQTGGMDGTGELFF
>-|TRBJ1-1|TRBV28
CASSPVTGEAFF
>-|TRBJ1-1|TRBV4-1
CASSPKGAGTEAFF
>-|TRBJ2-5|TRBV9
CASSVGLAETQETQYF
>-|TRBJ2-2|TRBV7-8
CASSLFGERTGELFF
>-|TRBJ2-2|TRBV9
CASSVGGGNTGELFF
>-|TRBJ1-5|TRBV7-2
CASSSTGSNQPQHF
>-|TRBJ2-7|TRBV10-3
CAISEGGRKPYEQYF
>-|TRBJ2-3|TRBV7-9
CASSFPPQGWTDTQYF
>-|TRBJ2-7|TRBV2
CASSEVESSYEQYF
>-|TRBJ2-5|TRBV9
CASSAPFASGEETQYF
>-|TRBJ2-2|TRBV7-6
CASGEGHTGELFF
>-|TRBJ1-2|TRBV24-1
CATSDHPGYGYTF
>medium-sized|TRBJ2-7|TRBV27
CASSKLGQGFGEQYF
>-|TRBJ1-3|TRBV9
CASSPDPGQSGNTIYF
>once|TRBJ1-3|TRBV7-8
CASSSPSTGNTIYF
>-|TRBJ2-7|TRBV24-1
CATSDSRTGDYEQYF
>-|TRBJ2-2|TRBV7-3
CASSRPQVPGELFF
>-|TRBJ2-1|TRBV10-3
CASQDGRYNEQFF
>-|TRBJ1-1|TRBV18
CASSLGQGLMNTEAFF
>few|TRBJ2-3|TRBV5-1
CASSTLDRADTQYF
>-|TRBJ1-6|TRBV21-1
CASSRLKGTGYSPLHF
>few|TRBJ1-2|TRBV19
CASSTGTGYGYTF
>-|TRBJ1-2|TRBV28
CASRGQDRQEYGYTF
>-|TRBJ2-7|TRBV7-6
CASSVGPGSSYEQYF
>-|TRBJ2-7|TRBV19
CASSIGAGSTYEQYF
>-|TRBJ2-6|TRBV28
CASSLVGLAPSGANVLTF
>-|TRBJ2-6|TRBV7-8
CASRATMGSGANVLTF
>-|TRBJ1-5|TRBV6-6
CASRTQGAIQPQHF
>-|TRBJ2-1|TRBV5-1
CASSLGGNEQFF
>-|TRBJ1-5|TRBV2
CASSSYRGSNQPQHF
>-|TRBJ1-3|TRBV9
CASSQTGIIGNTIYF
>once|TRBJ1-5|TRBV2
CASRGTHGVTEPQHF
>few|TRBJ1-1|TRBV4-1
CASSQEAGMNTEAFF
>-|TRBJ2-3|TRBV7-9
CASSLTGDTQYF
>-|TRBJ1-3|TRBV29-1
CSFRGLNSGNTIYF
>-|TRBJ2-5|TRBV6-6
CASSYSAAGVETQYF
>-|TRBJ1-3|TRBV6-6
CASSLREGGNTIYF
>-|TRBJ1-1|TRBV27
CASSHTGGNTEAFF
>-|TRBJ2-5|TRBV4-3
CASSRKGGPGETQYF
>-|TRBJ2-5|TRBV20-1
CSATRSETQYF
>-|TRBJ2-3|TRBV4-3
CASSQVGGRMLGTQYF
>-|TRBJ2-2|TRBV7-6
CASSLTGGNTGELFF